This TCR beta chain was obtained from a study of early T cells in non-severe SARS-CoV-2 infection listed by TCRdb under 2021. With respect to the entire study: Because TCR sequencing was done on bulk RNA from unsorted whole blood, the alpha and beta chains could not be paired. Overall study outcomes, separate from this receptor: VDJdb matching was skewed toward anti-spike CD8 responses and likely underestimated virus-specific expansions by missing private and CD4 specificities.

The CDR3 holds 16 amino acids from the cysteine to the phenylalanine. Only the CDR3 part of the read is kept: 48 bases, read in frame from the first base. V has 4 bases trimmed and J has 5 bases trimmed; junction bases matching no gene number 10. The germline V gene gives CDR1 as SGHTA and CDR2 as FQGNSA. This clonotype was counted at least ten times. The antigen it binds to is not known. Qualities for individual bases were not recorded, and no much larger clone is one base off. Set within a cohort of healthcare workers in London, UK, this nested case-control study involved weekly PCR testing of nasopharyngeal swabs along with blood sampling. Healthcare workers were recruited between 23 and 31 March 2020, during the week of the UK lockdown, and were followed weekly for up to roughly 16 weeks. To prepare the library, 5' RACE was applied. The sequencer was a NextSeq 500. In the TCR library protocol, unique molecular identifiers were attached to individual cDNA molecules to correct for PCR bias and sequencing error. Both TCR alpha and beta chains were sequenced, and tight co-correlation was observed between alpha and beta sequence abundances in each sample. In the authors' own workflow: Decombinator V4 was used to annotate TCR sequences for V gene, J gene and CDR3. Expanded TCRs were defined as changing significantly between any two time points under a Poisson model with p below 0.0001. TCR abundances were normalised to the total number of TCRs sequenced per sample and expressed as counts per million. MAIT TCRs were defined by TRAV1-2 paired with TRAJ12, TRAJ20 or TRAJ33, and iNKT TCRs by TRAV10 paired with TRAJ18. VDJdb, accessed on 1 November 2021, was searched for TCRs annotated for CMV, EBV and SARS-CoV-2, and TCRs annotated for more than one antigen were excluded. TCRdb applied fastp at Q25 and MiXCR to the public reads, then kept only in-frame beta chains. Rows are unified per CDR3 protein, each entry keeping the most common DNA and genes. The V and J calls follow TCRdb's processing rather than the paper's. Recorded for this sample are some 61,000 distinct CDR3 sequences; 8.5% to 10% of them occurred a single time. The top ten constitute about 3.8% of the sample.

Sequenced here: whole blood, sampled at baseline. The rearrangement combines TRBV7-2 with TRBJ2-1; 8 bases in the junction line up with TRBD2. The receptor's source is an adult who was a healthcare worker with PCR-confirmed SARS-CoV-2 infection or an uninfected control (not recorded which). CDR3 loop: CASSSTQREYDNEQFF. The DNA sequence follows: TGTGCCAGCAGCTCCACCCAGCGGGAGTACGACAATGAGCAGTTCTTC.